This TCR beta chain was sequenced for a study of cytomegalovirus exposure and HLA in healthy donors. Study-wide results and limits: The classifier reportedly diagnosed cytomegalovirus status with high specificity and sensitivity.

PCR employed 60 Vbeta and 13 Jbeta primers. This table comes from immunoSEQ multiplex PCR, and its TCRdb copy is limited to in-frame clones, with some not included. The sample records roughly 290,000 clones, roughly 90% being singletons. V gave up 0 bases and J gave up 9 bases, with 23 bases separating them. This CDR3 contains 18 residues. CDR1 and CDR2 (germline): MGHRA, YSYEKL. Remarks on this clone: Its antigen remains unidentified.

J is TRBJ1-4 and V is TRBV4-1; D unclear. The receptor was isolated from a woman between 18 and 29 years old in good health and CMV-seronegative. Sequencing was performed on PBMCs. In DNA form, the CDR3 reads TGCGCCAGCAGCCAAGACGCCCTCCGGGAGTGGGCAATGAAAAAACTGTTTTTT. This translates into CASSQDALREWAMKKLFF.